The T cell receptor (beta chain) described here comes from a study of blood T cell repertoires in COVID-19 (TCRdb year 2020). Turning to the overall study: The collaborator samples originated in the United States, Italy and Spain and spanned the acute and convalescent phases of COVID-19. A freely available public database, intended as a resource for researchers studying the immune response to SARS-CoV-2, is where the repertoires were released. The sample metadata nearly always contained a de-identified subject ID, COVID-19 status, age in years and sex. The prospective study material was composed of cDNA or gDNA derived from T cells, B-cell-depleted T cells, or PBMCs. Subjects who had been exposed to COVID-19, were actively infected with it, or had recovered from it provided the deeply sampled blood TCRbeta repertoires that made up the dataset. The samples were drawn from the first 160 participants of the ongoing ImmuneRACE study and from 950 to 1,500 subjects provided by 6 global collaborators. Where available, HLA class I and class II types were obtained from metadata supplied by the sample provider rather than from assay-based typing. General conclusions and limits of the study: The amount of clinical and demographic metadata varied by source and participant and was provided uncurated.

In its sample, this clone was seen once. Its target antigen remains unknown. One base away there is no much larger clone; base qualities are not given. The CDR3 goes from the cysteine to the phenylalanine over 18 residues. Only the CDR3 part of the read is kept: 54 bases, read in frame from the first base. CDR1 and CDR2 (KGHSH, LQKENI) derive from the germline V gene. Between the V and J ends, shortened by 6 bases and 8 bases respectively, the junction contains 29 bases. TCRbeta CDR3 regions were amplified from genomic DNA by means of the immunoSEQ Assay, a bias-controlled multiplex PCR. The study's processing was this. Nucleated cell counts per sample were estimated from amplification of reference gene primers within the assay. Sequence reads were collapsed and filtered to measure the absolute abundance of every unique TCRbeta CDR3 rearrangement. For each sample, productive Simpson clonality was calculated as the square root of Simpson's diversity index across productive rearrangements. The table comes from immuneACCESS by way of TCRdb, which keeps in-frame sequences with V and J called. Part of the clones is missing from these tables; in studies checked, under half for an unresolved V gene and the rest for unknown reasons. Clonal size and the V and J genes are those of that table, whereas D and trimming came from the DNA. This sample has 250,000 or so clones in its table, and about 88% of those were observed once. Of the sample, 0.99% is held by the ten largest clones.

A second Seattle source provided samples from volunteer blood donors who had recovered from COVID-19. Collaborating institutions collected whole blood in K2EDTA tubes following their own protocols. Collaborator samples were shipped for TCRbeta analysis as frozen whole blood, isolated PBMCs, or DNA extracted from either sample type. This chain joins TRBV18 to TRBJ2-1, with a tentative D gene TRBD2 over 5 matching bases. This clonotype originated in a woman between 40 and 50 years old who had recovered from COVID-19. What was sequenced was peripheral blood. The sequenced DNA: TGTGCCAGCTCCCCCGTTGAGGGAGTGAGGCCAGTTGGGGATGAGCAGTTCTTC. Its amino acids are CASSPVEGVRPVGDEQFF.